The next 7 T cell receptor beta chains were all read from a single sample in a study of immunodeficiency (dated 2019 in TCRdb). Overall study results and their limits: V-J pairing and productive entropy of CD4+ T cells appeared to be similar between patients and controls.

Antigens for these TCRs are unknown. Receptors were amplified or captured by the immunoSEQ multiplex PCR assay. What TCRdb holds here is the immuneACCESS table cut down to in-frame rearrangements. Part of the clones is not present; checked against another copy, under half of the missing clones reflect an unresolved V gene, and the others are unexplained. The sample table holds about 2,100 clones, of which about nine tenths were seen once. In total, the top ten clones hold approximately 19% of the sample. The sequencing sample was made of CD4+ T cells from blood. The receptors originated from a young woman with POLD1 deficiency.

V and J are TRBV5-5 and TRBJ2-5; D possibly uses TRBD1 or TRBD2 (5 bases each). V dropped 2 bases and J dropped 5 bases, with 19 bases sitting between them. The CDR3 loop spans 16 amino acids. CDR1 and CDR2 from the germline V gene are SGHKS and YYEKEE (reference sequence). The CDR3 coding sequence is TGTGCCAGCAGCTTAGGGGACCGATCCCTAGGGGAGACCCAGTACTTC. Encoded protein: CASSLGDRSLGETQYF.

This clone was counted a single time. The V call is TRBV3-1 (or the pseudogene TRBV3-2), the J call TRBJ2-5; D tentatively reads TRBD1 or TRBD2 (5 bases each). CDR3 length equals 15 residues. In germline, CDR1 is LGHDT, CDR2 YNNKEL (reference sequence). V lost 1 base, J lost 1 base, and 10 bases lay in between. CDR3 sequence reads: CASSQVWGSQETQYF. The CDR3, as DNA: TGTGCCAGCAGCCAAGTTTGGGGGAGCCAAGAGACCCAGTACTTC.

This clone was seen a handful of times. The chain is built from TRBV28 and TRBJ2-1; 7 nucleotides line up with TRBD2. CDR1 and CDR2 from the germline V gene are MDHEN and SYDVKM. CDR3 size: 13 residues. V shed 4 bases, J shed 3 bases, and the junction held 0 bases outside the gene matches. This CDR3 reads CASSWTSYNEQFF. In nucleotides, the CDR3 is TGTGCCAGCAGTTGGACTAGCTACAATGAGCAGTTCTTC.

CDR3 nucleotide sequence: TGTGCCAGTAGTCTAGCAGGGGACAAAAACATTCAGTACTTC. This gives the protein CASSLAGDKNIQYF. This chain links TRBV19 with TRBJ2-4, with D possibly being TRBD1 (6 bases). The CDR3 sequence is 14 residues long. Deletions cut 5 bases from V and 3 bases from J, with 11 bases between. Germline values: CDR1 LNHDA, CDR2 SQIVND (reference sequence).

CDR3 nucleotides: TGTGCCAGCAGTCCCGGCTCCGACTATGGCTACACCTTC. Translation: CASSPGSDYGYTF. V gene TRBV2 combines with J gene TRBJ1-2, with D unclear. Trimming shortened V by 5 bases and J by 3 bases, and 10 bases separated the two germline ends. This CDR3 has 13 residues. Per germline, CDR1 SNHLY and CDR2 FYNNEI.

In DNA, the CDR3 is TGCGCCAGCAGCTTGGAGGGGGGTCCAACTAATGAAAAACTGTTTTTT. This translates into CASSLEGGPTNEKLFF. V and J are TRBV5-1 and TRBJ1-4; a weak D match, TRBD1 (6 bases). Germline V lookup: CDR1 SGHRS, CDR2 YFSETQ. This CDR3 contains 16 residues. The ends were cut back, 0 bases at V and 0 bases at J, with 9 bases in the middle.

A word on this clone: Sequence at one end of the junction differs from germline and may be a read error. The V call is TRBV7-8, the J call TRBJ2-4; TRBD1 is a possible D gene (5 bases). This CDR3 spans 13 amino acids. Germline lookup yields CDR1 SGHVS and CDR2 FQNEAQ. This chain's CDR3 is CASSWTSKDIQYF. The CDR3 DNA is TGTGCCAGCAGCTGGACAAGCAAAGACATTCAGTACTTC.